Listed below are T cell receptor beta chains from one sample, sequenced in a study of blood T cells in healthy people across ages. One entry per CDR3 protein, called by TCRdb with MiXCR from the 5' RACE reads. The table lists more than 650,000 distinct CDR3 sequences, around half of them singletons. Sequencing used blood. These receptors originate from a man older than 75 in good health. CDR3s include the opening cysteine and the closing phenylalanine or tryptophan. D genes are given only for firm matches. Clone size is not always given. Where it is, it says once, few, many or a class for expanded clones.

>TRBV6-5|TRBJ2-5|.|TRBD2
TGTGCCAGCAGTTACTTTTTAGCGGGAGGGCGGGAGACCCAGTACTTC
CASSYFLAGGRETQYF
>TRBV7-2|TRBJ2-1|few|TRBD1
TGTGCCAGCAGCCCGGACAGGACGGTCTACAATGAGCAGTTCTTC
CASSPDRTVYNEQFF
>TRBV18|TRBJ2-7|few|TRBD2
TGTGCCAGCTCAAGGACTAGCCTTTCGTCCGAGCAGTACTTC
CASSRTSLSSEQYF
>TRBV10-3|TRBJ2-5|.|TRBD2
TGTGCCATCAGTGACAACCGGGACTACCATCCCGAAGAGACCCAGTACTTC
CAISDNRDYHPEETQYF
>TRBV25-1|TRBJ1-5|.|TRBD1
TGTGCCAGCAGTGTGACAGGGAGCAATCAGCCCCAGCATTTT
CASSVTGSNQPQHF
>TRBV20-1|TRBJ2-5|.|TRBD2
TGCAGTGCTAGCGGGCTAGCGGGAGTTCTACGCGGCCAGTACTTC
CSASGLAGVLRGQYF
>TRBV5-1|TRBJ2-7|.|TRBD2
TGCGCCAGCAGCTTCGTAGCGGGAGGAGTCTACGAGCAGTACTTC
CASSFVAGGVYEQYF
>TRBV28|TRBJ2-7|few|.
TGTGCCAGCAGCTGGTACGGCTACGAGCAGTACTTC
CASSWYGYEQYF
>TRBV20-1|TRBJ1-2|.|.
TGCAGTGCTAGAGCGCCCAAGACCACTAACTATGGCTACACCTTC
CSARAPKTTNYGYTF
>TRBV7-2|TRBJ2-1|few|TRBD2
TGTGCCAGCAGGTTAGGGACTAGCGGGAGAAGCTCCTACAATGAGCAGTTCTTC
CASRLGTSGRSSYNEQFF
>TRBV9|TRBJ2-1|once|.
TGTGCCAGCAGCCCCGACGACCCGGCAGGTGAGCAGTTCTTC
CASSPDDPAGEQFF
>TRBV29-1|TRBJ1-1|.|TRBD1
TGCAGCGGTGGACAGGGATGGGACACTGAAGCTTTCTTT
CSGGQGWDTEAFF
>TRBV4-1|TRBJ2-4|.|.
TGCGCCAGCAGCCAAGAAGGCGGGACTAACATTCAGTACTTC
CASSQEGGTNIQYF
>TRBV4-1|TRBJ2-4|.|.
TGCGCCAGCAGCCAGAGGGACATCTTAGCCAAAAACATTCAGTACTTC
CASSQRDILAKNIQYF
>TRBV6-2/TRBV6-3|TRBJ2-1|.|TRBD2
TGTGCCAGCAGTTACACCGGACTAGCGGCCAATGAGCAGTTCTTC
CASSYTGLAANEQFF